The 3 T cell receptor beta chains below all came from one sample that was sequenced in a study of blood T cell repertoires in COVID-19. Some clones are missing from TCRdb's copy, which holds only in-frame ones; the method was immunoSEQ multiplex PCR. The sample includes about 65,000 clones, 80% to 85% seen only once; the top ten take under 50%. Sequenced input: peripheral blood. Source of these receptors: a human donor in a cohort sampled during active COVID-19.

This chain links TRBV5-5 with TRBJ2-1; 10 bases map to TRBD2. Trimming removed 0 bases from V and 6 bases from J; junction bases left unmatched: 3. The CDR3 spans 15 residues. Germline CDR1 is SGHKS and CDR2 is YYEKEE (reference sequence). The DNA of the CDR3 is TGTGCCAGCAGCTTGGCTAGCGGGGGTCGCAATGAGCAGTTCTTC. This codes for CASSLASGGRNEQFF.

In its sample, this clone was seen a few times. This chain uses TRBV5-4 with TRBJ2-7; a weak D match, TRBD2 (6 bases). The CDR3 consists of 15 residues. Between the trimmed V and J ends, which lost 1 base and 0 bases, there was a span of 11 bases. CDR1 and CDR2 from the germline V gene are SGHNT and YYREEE (reference sequence). CDR3 sequence: CASSLMGGDSYEQYF. The CDR3 DNA sequence: TGTGCCAGCAGCTTGATGGGCGGGGACTCCTACGAGCAGTACTTC.

The rearrangement joins TRBV5-6 to TRBJ1-1, with D possibly TRBD1 on 6 matching bases. Germline assignment: CDR1 SGHDT and CDR2 YYEEEE. With 6 bases removed from V and 4 bases from J, the gap between germline ends came to 10 bases. The CDR3 length is 12 residues. The CDR3 protein is CASTGRGTEAFF. DNA of the CDR3: TGTGCCAGCACAGGCAGGGGCACTGAAGCTTTCTTT.